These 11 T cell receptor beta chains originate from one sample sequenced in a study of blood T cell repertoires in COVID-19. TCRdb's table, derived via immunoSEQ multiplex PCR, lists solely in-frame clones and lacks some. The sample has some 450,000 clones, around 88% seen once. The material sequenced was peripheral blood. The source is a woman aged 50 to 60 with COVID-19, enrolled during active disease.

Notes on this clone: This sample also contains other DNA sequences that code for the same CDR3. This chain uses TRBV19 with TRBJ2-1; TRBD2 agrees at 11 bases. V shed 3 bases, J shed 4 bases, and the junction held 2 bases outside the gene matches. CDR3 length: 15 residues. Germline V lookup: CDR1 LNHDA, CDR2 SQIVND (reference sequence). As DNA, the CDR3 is TGTGCCAGTAGTATCGGACTAGCGGGTTACAATGAGCAGTTCTTC. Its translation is CASSIGLAGYNEQFF.

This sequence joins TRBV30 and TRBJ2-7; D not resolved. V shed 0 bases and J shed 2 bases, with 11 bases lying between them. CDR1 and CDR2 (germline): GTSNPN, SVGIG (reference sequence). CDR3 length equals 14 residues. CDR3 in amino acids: CAWSVPPQAYEQYF. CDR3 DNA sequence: TGTGCCTGGAGTGTGCCCCCTCAGGCCTACGAGCAGTACTTC.

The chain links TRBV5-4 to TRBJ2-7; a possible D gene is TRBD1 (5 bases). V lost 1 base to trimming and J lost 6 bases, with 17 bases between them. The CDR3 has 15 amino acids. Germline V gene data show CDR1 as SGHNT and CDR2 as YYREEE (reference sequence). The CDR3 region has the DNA TGTGCCAGCAGCTTGAAGGGGCGCCCCCCCACCGAGCAGTACTTC. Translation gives CASSLKGRPPTEQYF.

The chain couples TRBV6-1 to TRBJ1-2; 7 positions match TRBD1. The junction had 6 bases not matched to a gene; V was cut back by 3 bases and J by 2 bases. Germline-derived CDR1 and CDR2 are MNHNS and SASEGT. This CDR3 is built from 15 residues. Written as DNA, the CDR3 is TGTGCCAGCAGTGAGGGACGGACAGGAAACTATGGCTACACCTTC. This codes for CASSEGRTGNYGYTF.

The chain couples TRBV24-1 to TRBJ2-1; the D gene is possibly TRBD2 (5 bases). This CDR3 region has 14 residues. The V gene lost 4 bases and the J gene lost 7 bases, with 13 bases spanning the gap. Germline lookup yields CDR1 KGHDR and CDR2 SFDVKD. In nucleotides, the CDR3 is TGTGCCACCAGTGACCCCGACGGGAAAAATGAGCAGTTCTTC. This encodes CATSDPDGKNEQFF.

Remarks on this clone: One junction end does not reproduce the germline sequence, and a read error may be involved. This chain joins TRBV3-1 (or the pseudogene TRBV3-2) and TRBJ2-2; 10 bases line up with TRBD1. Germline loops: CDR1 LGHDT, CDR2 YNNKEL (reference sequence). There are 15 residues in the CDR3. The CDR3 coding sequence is TGTGCCAGCAGACCGGGACAGGGGAACCCCGGGGAGCTGTTTTTT. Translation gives CASRPGQGNPGELFF.

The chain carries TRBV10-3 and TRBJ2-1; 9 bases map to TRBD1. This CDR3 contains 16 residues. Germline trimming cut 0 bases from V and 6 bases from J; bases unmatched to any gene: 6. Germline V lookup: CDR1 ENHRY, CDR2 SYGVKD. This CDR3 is CAISESGGQGINEQFF. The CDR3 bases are TGTGCCATCAGTGAGTCAGGGGGACAGGGAATCAATGAGCAGTTCTTC.

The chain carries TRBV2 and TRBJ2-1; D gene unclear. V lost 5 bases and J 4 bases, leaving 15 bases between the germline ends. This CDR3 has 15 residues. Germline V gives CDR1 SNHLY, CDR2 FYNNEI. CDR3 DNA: TGTGCCAGCAGTAATGGGCCGTCGGAATACAATGAGCAGTTCTTC. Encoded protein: CASSNGPSEYNEQFF.

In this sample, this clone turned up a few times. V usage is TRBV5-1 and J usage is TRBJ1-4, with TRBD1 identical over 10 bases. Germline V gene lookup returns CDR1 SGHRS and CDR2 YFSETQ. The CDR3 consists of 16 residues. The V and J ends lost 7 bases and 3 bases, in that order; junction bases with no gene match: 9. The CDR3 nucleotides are TGCGCCAGCGGACCCTCGACAGGGGGCTCTAATGAAAAACTGTTTTTT. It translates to CASGPSTGGSNEKLFF.

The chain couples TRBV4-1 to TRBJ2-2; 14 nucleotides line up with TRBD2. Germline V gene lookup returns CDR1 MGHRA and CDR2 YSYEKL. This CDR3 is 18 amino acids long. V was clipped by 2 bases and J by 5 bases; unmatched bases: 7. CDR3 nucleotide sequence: TGCGCCAGCAGCCAATCGACTAGCGGGGGGGCTAGGACCGGGGAGCTGTTTTTT. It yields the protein CASSQSTSGGARTGELFF.

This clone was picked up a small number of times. As DNA, the CDR3 is TGTGCCAGTATTTCGTATGGTGTAGAGAACACTGAAGCTTTCTTT. Translation gives CASISYGVENTEAFF. The V gene is TRBV19, the J gene TRBJ1-1; unclear D gene. Germline V CDR1 and CDR2: LNHDA, SQIVND (reference sequence). With 7 bases removed from V and 1 base from J, the gap between germline ends came to 16 bases. The CDR3 totals 15 residues.